The 30 T cell receptor beta chains below all came from one sample that was sequenced in a study of long-term antiretroviral therapy in people with HIV. Samples were assayed with immunoSEQ v3.0 at survey level. Here immunoSEQ multiplex PCR was the method, and the copy in TCRdb shows in-frame clones only, minus some. This table holds around 13,000 clones, 75% to 90% found once. The sample was unsorted PBMCs, taken 3.2 years before starting antiretroviral therapy. The source of these receptors is a man aged 35-49 years with HIV.

The chain couples TRBV6-1 to TRBJ1-1; 7 bases match TRBD1. Germline V gene sequence: CDR1 MNHNS, CDR2 SASEGT. This CDR3 contains 13 residues. The junction had 6 bases not matched to a gene; V was cut back by 11 bases and J by 0 bases. The CDR3, as DNA: TGTGCCGGCGGGGACAGCTTGAACACTGAAGCTTTCTTT. Its translation: CAGGDSLNTEAFF.

V and J are TRBV27 and TRBJ2-7, with 9 nucleotides matching TRBD1. V gave up 7 bases and J gave up 5 bases; unmatched junction bases: 24. Germline V lookup: CDR1 MNHEY, CDR2 SMNVEV (reference sequence). This CDR3 is built from 19 residues. CDR3 nucleotide sequence: TGTGCCAGCATCTTTCGGCTTACGTACCGGACAGGGGCGATGGACGAGCAGTACTTC. It translates to CASIFRLTYRTGAMDEQYF.

The chain employs TRBV11-3 and TRBJ2-2, with 9 bases fitting TRBD2. CDR3 length: 16 amino acids. With 4 bases clipped from V and 1 base from J, the junction kept 4 bases outside the gene matches. CDR1 and CDR2 from the germline V gene are SGHNT and YENEEA. CDR3 residues: CASSSLAGENTGELFF. DNA for the CDR3: TGTGCCAGCAGCTCCTTAGCGGGGGAGAACACCGGGGAGCTGTTTTTT.

This clone has just one count. V usage is TRBV5-1 and J usage is TRBJ2-5; D may be TRBD1 (6 bases). The CDR3 covers 16 residues. The ends were cut back, 6 bases at V and 4 bases at J, with 22 bases in the middle. CDR1 and CDR2 from the germline V gene are SGHRS and YFSETQ. This CDR3 reads CASTSYGQLVGETQYF. The CDR3, as DNA: TGCGCCAGCACCTCTTATGGACAGTTAGTAGGAGAGACCCAGTACTTC.

This chain uses TRBV6-1 with TRBJ1-1, with D possibly being TRBD1 (6 bases). The CDR3 spans 13 residues. V lost 5 bases and J lost 2, with 9 bases in between. The germline V gene encodes CDR1 MNHNS and CDR2 SASEGT. This CDR3 reads CASSLGQNTEAFF. The CDR3 DNA is TGTGCCAGCAGTTTGGGACAAAACACTGAAGCTTTCTTT.

The chain employs TRBV7-3 and TRBJ1-1; D unclear. Germline CDR1 reads SGHTA; CDR2 reads FQGTGA. The V end lost 5 bases, the J end lost 1 base, and 8 bases lay between the germline ends. CDR3 length: 13 amino acids. The CDR3 loop is CASSPGRNTEAFF. CDR3 sequence (DNA): TGTGCCAGCAGCCCTGGTCGGAACACTGAAGCTTTCTTT.

This chain links TRBV4-2 with TRBJ2-7, with TRBD2 identical over 10 bases. V lost 1 base, J lost 5 bases, and 5 bases stayed unmatched. CDR3 length: 15 amino acids. Germline V CDR1 and CDR2: LGHNA, YNFKEQ. Here the CDR3 DNA reads TGTGCCAGCAGCCAAGTTCAAGCGGGGGGGCACGAGCAGTACTTC. This encodes CASSQVQAGGHEQYF.

The chain links TRBV29-1 to TRBJ2-1; D is uncertain. The germline V gene has CDR1 SQVTM and CDR2 ANQGSEA. The V end lost 3 bases, the J end lost 5 bases, and 11 bases lay between the germline ends. This CDR3 has 13 residues. In DNA form, the CDR3 reads TGCAGCGTTGAGGGTAATCGGGACAATGAGCAGTTCTTC. As protein: CSVEGNRDNEQFF.

J is TRBJ2-1 and V is TRBV30, with 9 positions matching TRBD1. CDR1 is GTSNPN and CDR2 is SVGIG in the germline V gene (reference sequence). The junction had 7 bases not matched to a gene; V was cut back by 1 base and J by 6 bases. The CDR3 is 15 residues long. The CDR3, as DNA: TGTGCCTGGAGTGAGTTACAGGGGGCCTTCAATGAGCAGTTCTTC. Translation: CAWSELQGAFNEQFF. The entire variable domain, with the rest obtained from reference TRBV30 and TRBJ2-1, is as follows: SQTIHQWPATLVQPVGSPLSLECTVEGTSNPNLYWYRQAAGRGLQLLFYSVGIGQISSEVPQNLSASRPQDRQFILSSKKLLLSDSGFYLCAWSELQGAFNEQFFGPGTRLTVL.

This rearrangement joins TRBV5-1 to TRBJ1-1, with D maybe TRBD1 (5 bases). The CDR3 contains 13 residues. Germline V gives CDR1 SGHRS, CDR2 YFSETQ. V dropped 0 bases and J dropped 3 bases, with 6 bases sitting between them. The CDR3 sequence: CASSLGRDTEAFF. DNA for the CDR3: TGCGCCAGCAGCTTGGGCAGGGACACTGAAGCTTTCTTT.

The chain links TRBV13 to TRBJ1-1, with a weak D call TRBD1 (5 bases). The germline V and J ends were trimmed by 0 bases and 3 bases, with 20 bases remaining between them. The CDR3 is 18 residues long. CDR1 and CDR2 (germline): PRHDT, FYEKMQ (reference sequence). The CDR3 here is CASSLGLGETGAYTEAFF. The CDR3 nucleotides are TGTGCCAGCAGCTTAGGCCTGGGGGAGACCGGCGCGTACACTGAAGCTTTCTTT.

This chain links TRBV19 with TRBJ1-1; D unclear. With 9 bases removed from V and 6 bases from J, the gap between germline ends came to 17 bases. From germline, CDR1 is LNHDA and CDR2 SQIVND (reference sequence). The CDR3 extends over 13 amino acids. The CDR3 loop is CASLSPRGSEAFF. The CDR3 DNA reads TGTGCCAGCCTCAGCCCCAGAGGGTCTGAAGCTTTCTTT.

The gene calls are TRBV7-9 and TRBJ1-5; the match to TRBD1 covers 9 bases. Germline CDR1 reads SEHNR; CDR2 reads FQNEAQ (reference sequence). Germline trimming cut 4 bases from V and 1 base from J; bases unmatched to any gene: 8. This CDR3 is built from 17 residues. The chain's CDR3 is CASSSGTGIISNQPQHF. DNA for the CDR3: TGTGCCAGCAGCTCCGGGACAGGGATCATAAGCAATCAGCCCCAGCATTTT. The whole variable domain, filled in from reference TRBV7-9 and TRBJ1-5, reads DTGVSQNPRHKITKRGQNVTFRCDPISEHNRLYWYRQTLGQGPEFLTYFQNEAQLEKSRLLSDRFSAERPKGSFSTLEIQRTEQGDSAMYLCASSSGTGIISNQPQHFGDGTRLSIL.

This clone has a single count. The chain couples TRBV20-1 to TRBJ2-6, with D perhaps assigned TRBD1 or TRBD2 (6 bases each). CDR3 length equals 11 residues. Trimming left V 5 bases short and J 15 bases short, with 14 bases between. Germline CDR1 is DFQATT and CDR2 is SNEGSKA (reference sequence). CDR3 protein: CSALEKGGLTF. The CDR3 bases are TGCAGTGCTTTAGAAAAGGGGGGCCTGACTTTC.

About this clone: Different DNA sequences within this sample yield the same CDR3. The CDR3 sequence: CASRTGDYEQYF. For the CDR3, the DNA is TGTGCCAGCCGTACAGGTGATTACGAGCAGTACTTC. The rearrangement uses TRBV28 and TRBJ2-7; D perhaps matches TRBD1 (5 bases). CDR3 size: 12 residues. Germline V CDR1 and CDR2: MDHEN, SYDVKM. V lost 8 bases to trimming and J lost 4 bases, with 12 bases between them.

This clone showed up just a few times. V is TRBV19 and J is TRBJ2-7; TRBD1 matches at 8 bases. Germline V gene lookup returns CDR1 LNHDA and CDR2 SQIVND (reference sequence). This CDR3 has 15 residues. With 5 bases clipped from V and 3 bases from J, the junction kept 9 bases outside the gene matches. The CDR3 protein is CASSPGQGSFYEQYF. CDR3 in DNA: TGTGCCAGTAGTCCCGGACAGGGCTCTTTCTACGAGCAGTACTTC.

The chain employs TRBV18 and TRBJ2-5, with TRBD1 matching 7 bases. The CDR3 runs 13 residues. Per germline, CDR1 KGHSH and CDR2 LQKENI. The ends lost 2 bases at V and 5 bases at J; junction bases unmatched: 2. The CDR3 spells CASSPWTGETQYF. Here the CDR3 DNA reads TGTGCCAGCTCACCATGGACAGGCGAGACCCAGTACTTC.

The rearrangement joins TRBV30 to TRBJ2-7, with D hard to call. Germline values: CDR1 GTSNPN, CDR2 SVGIG (reference sequence). Trimming stripped 4 bases from V and 3 bases from J, with 13 bases between. The CDR3 totals 13 residues. This CDR3 is CAWMDGTNYEQYF. The DNA for the CDR3 is TGTGCCTGGATGGACGGCACGAACTACGAGCAGTACTTC. Complete variable domain (other parts from reference TRBV30 and TRBJ2-7): SQTIHQWPATLVQPVGSPLSLECTVEGTSNPNLYWYRQAAGRGLQLLFYSVGIGQISSEVPQNLSASRPQDRQFILSSKKLLLSDSGFYLCAWMDGTNYEQYFGPGTRLTVT.

The table lists this clone with a few counts. The chain carries TRBV5-1 and TRBJ1-2; a weak D match, TRBD1 (6 bases). V lost 5 bases, J lost 4 bases, and 12 bases lay in between. CDR1 and CDR2 from the germline V gene are SGHRS and YFSETQ. The CDR3 runs 13 residues. Here the CDR3 DNA reads TGCGCCAGCAGTTACGGACAGACCTATGGCTACACCTTC. This gives the protein CASSYGQTYGYTF.

The rearrangement joins TRBV5-4 to TRBJ2-4, with 11 nucleotides matching TRBD2. This CDR3 region has 17 residues. V lost 1 base, J lost 4 bases, and 7 bases stayed unmatched. Germline V gene lookup returns CDR1 SGHNT and CDR2 YYREEE (reference sequence). CDR3 sequence reads: CASSLRGSGGAKNIQYF. CDR3 sequence (DNA): TGTGCCAGCAGCTTGCGTGGTAGCGGGGGGGCAAAAAACATTCAGTACTTC.

There are a few counts of this clone. This chain joins TRBV7-9 and TRBJ1-1, with TRBD1 matching over 10 bases. Losses at the gene ends were 3 bases for V and 12 bases for J; bases not matched to a gene: 7. Germline assignment: CDR1 SEHNR and CDR2 FQNEAQ (reference sequence). The CDR3 is 13 amino acids. DNA of the CDR3: TGTGCCAGCAGCTTCGTGACAGGGGGCGGAACTTTCTTT. It yields the protein CASSFVTGGGTFF.

The chain has TRBV27 and TRBJ2-3; the D is unclear. The germline V and J ends were trimmed by 5 bases and 2 bases, with 8 bases remaining between them. CDR1 and CDR2 from the germline V gene are MNHEY and SMNVEV (reference sequence). This CDR3 has 13 amino acids. CDR3 DNA sequence: TGTGCCAGCAGTGGTCGGATCACAGATACGCAGTATTTT. This codes for CASSGRITDTQYF.

The chain has TRBV14 and TRBJ2-5; D gene uncertain. The CDR3 contains 11 residues. V lost 0 bases, J lost 4 bases, and 0 bases lay in between. Germline-derived CDR1 and CDR2 are SGHDN and FVKESK. The CDR3 DNA sequence: TGTGCCAGCAGCCAAGAAGAGACCCAGTACTTC. Its protein is CASSQEETQYF.

Written as DNA, the CDR3 is TGTGCCAGCAGTGAAAGCGGTTACTACGAGCAGTACTTC. Translating it yields CASSESGYYEQYF. V gene TRBV2 combines with J gene TRBJ2-7, with D possibly matching TRBD2 (5 bases). The CDR3 spans 13 residues. V dropped 2 bases and J dropped 3 bases, with 8 bases sitting between them. The germline V gene encodes CDR1 SNHLY and CDR2 FYNNEI.

This chain joins TRBV5-6 and TRBJ1-1, with a weak D call TRBD1 (5 bases). With 0 bases removed from V and 4 bases from J, the gap between germline ends came to 13 bases. The length of the CDR3 is 15 residues. The germline CDR1 and CDR2 sequences are SGHDT and YYEEEE. CDR3 in DNA: TGTGCCAGCAGCTTGGCGGCCAGGGCGGGCACTGAAGCTTTCTTT. Translated, it gives CASSLAARAGTEAFF.

V usage is TRBV2 and J usage is TRBJ1-2, with D hard to call. CDR1 SNHLY and CDR2 FYNNEI come from the germline V gene. This CDR3 has 14 amino acids. Deletions cut 2 bases from V and 0 bases from J, with 7 bases between. The CDR3 DNA sequence: TGTGCCAGCAGTGAAATCCCTCCTAACTATGGCTACACCTTC. It yields the protein CASSEIPPNYGYTF.

This chain links TRBV5-1 with TRBJ2-5, with a possible D match to TRBD1 (5 bases). CDR3 length equals 17 residues. V lost 0 bases and J lost 1, with 16 bases in between. The germline V gene has CDR1 SGHRS and CDR2 YFSETQ. CDR3 sequence: CASSLGTSGLSQETQYF. CDR3 coding DNA: TGCGCCAGCAGCTTGGGGACGTCAGGGCTTTCCCAAGAGACCCAGTACTTC.

V is TRBV4-1 and J is TRBJ1-5; 11 nucleotides agree with TRBD1. CDR1 and CDR2 (germline): MGHRA, YSYEKL. The CDR3 contains 15 residues. The V and J ends lost 4 bases and 7 bases, in that order; junction bases with no gene match: 6. This chain's CDR3 is CASSPGQGAGQPQHF. CDR3 DNA: TGCGCCAGCAGCCCCGGACAGGGGGCTGGGCAGCCCCAGCATTTT.

This chain uses TRBV6-6 with TRBJ2-7, with TRBD2 matching 8 bases. J lost 0 bases, V lost 0 bases, and 4 bases had no gene match. The CDR3 loop spans 16 amino acids. Germline V gene sequence: CDR1 MNHNY, CDR2 SVGAGI (reference sequence). This CDR3 reads CASSYSGGGISYEQYF. For the CDR3, the DNA is TGTGCCAGCAGTTACTCAGGCGGGGGGATCTCCTACGAGCAGTACTTC.

V and J are TRBV5-1 and TRBJ2-7, with 7 bases lining up with TRBD1. The CDR3 is 14 residues long. J gave up 3 bases and V 5 bases, and 8 bases lay outside the gene matches. From germline, CDR1 is SGHRS and CDR2 YFSETQ. This CDR3 reads CASRPGQSIYEQYF. Here the CDR3 DNA reads TGCGCCAGCAGACCGGGACAGAGCATCTACGAGCAGTACTTC. Looking up the rest from reference TRBV5-1 and TRBJ2-7 gives the full variable domain: KAGVTQTPRYLIKTRGQQVTLSCSPISGHRSVSWYQQTPGQGLQFLFEYFSETQRNKGNFPGRFSGRQFSNSRSEMNVSTLELGDSALYLCASRPGQSIYEQYFGPGTRLTVT.